The 15 T cell receptor beta chains below were found in one sample sequenced in a study of T-cell reconstitution after alpha-beta-depleted transplantation in children. The authors prepared the TCRbeta library with unique molecular identifiers. TCRdb fed the PCR reads into MiXCR, producing one record per CDR3 protein. The sample includes under 300,000 distinct CDR3 sequences, 9.7% of them seen just once. This sample comprised PBMCs from the stem cell graft donor, obtained from the stem cell graft. All receptors come from a human donor who donated a stem cell graft to a child with SCID.

This clonotype was detected ten times or more. The J gene is TRBJ2-7, the V gene TRBV15, with D possibly TRBD1 on 6 matching bases. CDR3 length: 14 amino acids. The germline V and J ends were trimmed by 0 bases and 4 bases, with 10 bases remaining between them. CDR1 and CDR2 from the germline V gene are LNHNV and YYDKDF (reference sequence). In nucleotides, the CDR3 is TGTGCCACCAGCAGAGATGTTGGACAGTACGAGCAGTACTTC. Residues: CATSRDVGQYEQYF.

Notes on this clonotype: A read error may produce the germline difference seen at one junction end. The chain links TRBV20-1 to TRBJ2-2, with 8 bases identical to TRBD2. The CDR3 covers 13 residues. Germline V gene sequence: CDR1 DFQATT, CDR2 SNEGSKA (reference sequence). The CDR3 DNA is TGCAGTCTCGGGAGGGAGAACACCGGGGAACTGTTTTTT. Translating it yields CSLGRENTGELFF.

The chain uses TRBV4-1 and TRBJ2-1; D is ambiguous. The CDR3 is 15 residues long. The germline V gene encodes CDR1 MGHRA and CDR2 YSYEKL. Trimming cost V 0 bases and J 7 bases, with 13 bases left between them. As DNA, the CDR3 is TGCGCCAGCAGCCAAGATACTCGGCAGTTTAATGAGCAGTTCTTC. Protein sequence: CASSQDTRQFNEQFF.

This clonotype showed up many times. Its ends do not fully match the called genes, so a read error is possible. The gene calls are TRBV5-1 and TRBJ2-1, with 7 bases matching TRBD2. From germline, CDR1 is SGHRS and CDR2 YFSETQ. This CDR3 is 15 amino acids long. CDR3 in amino acids: CASSLASGASNGQFF. The CDR3 nucleotides read TGCGCCAGCAGCTTGGCCAGCGGGGCCTCGAATGGGCAGTTCTTC. Based on the CDR3 plus reference TRBV5-1 and TRBJ2-1, the full variable domain is KAGVTQTPRYLIKTRGQQVTLSCSPISGHRSVSWYQQTPGQGLQFLFEYFSETQRNKGNFPGRFSGRQFSNSRSEMNVSTLELGDSALYLCASSLASGASNGQFFGPGTRLTVL.

This clonotype was seen many times. The CDR3 DNA is TGTGCCAGTAGTATAGGGACGGGGAGGTACGAGCAGTACTTC. It codes for CASSIGTGRYEQYF. The chain couples TRBV19 to TRBJ2-7; D might be TRBD2 (6 bases). CDR3 size: 14 residues. V shed 1 base and J shed 4 bases, with 11 bases lying between them. Germline V gene lookup returns CDR1 LNHDA and CDR2 SQIVND (reference sequence).

The V gene is TRBV5-1, the J gene TRBJ2-1; the match to TRBD1 covers 11 bases. In germline, CDR1 is SGHRS, CDR2 YFSETQ. CDR3 length: 15 amino acids. Losses at the gene ends were 0 bases for V and 8 bases for J; bases not matched to a gene: 4. The CDR3 reads CASSLAGQGADEQFF. In DNA form, the CDR3 reads TGCGCCAGCAGCTTGGCAGGACAGGGGGCCGATGAGCAGTTCTTC.

This clonotype was counted at least ten times. This chain links TRBV28 with TRBJ1-1; possibly TRBD1 for D (5 bases). The V end lost 4 bases, the J end lost 6 bases, and 18 bases lay between the germline ends. The germline CDR1 and CDR2 sequences are MDHEN and SYDVKM. The CDR3 is 15 residues long. The CDR3 loop is CASSSRRGGVAEAFF. In DNA, the CDR3 is TGTGCCAGCAGTTCCCGACGGGGGGGGGTGGCTGAAGCTTTCTTT.

This clonotype was seen at least ten times. V gene TRBV5-1 combines with J gene TRBJ1-1, with TRBD1 identical over 9 bases. The germline CDR1 and CDR2 sequences are SGHRS and YFSETQ. Trimming removed 0 bases from V and 3 bases from J; junction bases left unmatched: 3. This CDR3 is 15 amino acids long. This CDR3 reads CASSLVGTGYTEAFF. The CDR3, as DNA: TGCGCCAGCAGCTTGGTGGGGACAGGGTACACTGAAGCTTTCTTT.

This clonotype was seen repeatedly, ten times or more. The CDR3 coding sequence is TGCGCCAGCAGCTTGAACGCTCAGGGAACTAATGAAAAACTGTTTTTT. The encoded protein is CASSLNAQGTNEKLFF. The V and J genes are TRBV5-1 and TRBJ1-4; D perhaps matches TRBD1 (5 bases). Germline CDR1 is SGHRS and CDR2 is YFSETQ. Trimming took off 1 base at V and 1 base at J, with 11 bases between the two ends. The CDR3 has 16 residues.

This clonotype turned up a few times. The V gene is TRBV28, the J gene TRBJ1-1, with D tentatively TRBD1 (5 bases). V was clipped by 4 bases and J by 11 bases, with 17 bases between them. The CDR3 runs to 13 residues. Germline assignment: CDR1 MDHEN and CDR2 SYDVKM. The CDR3 protein is CASSWTRQGVAFF. CDR3 DNA: TGTGCCAGCAGTTGGACTAGGCAGGGTGTGGCTTTCTTT.

This clonotype was recorded many times. The chain joins TRBV4-1 to TRBJ1-5, with D tentatively TRBD1 (6 bases). Trimming pared 4 bases from V and 0 bases from J, leaving 19 bases between. This CDR3 comprises 18 residues. Per the germline V gene, CDR1 is MGHRA and CDR2 is YSYEKL. CDR3 protein: CASSPTPGTPFSNQPQHF. CDR3 nucleotide sequence: TGCGCCAGCAGCCCGACCCCCGGGACACCGTTTAGCAATCAGCCCCAGCATTTT.

There are many counts of this clonotype. V usage is TRBV11-2 and J usage is TRBJ2-3; TRBD2 agrees at 9 bases. The V and J ends lost 5 bases and 3 bases, in that order; junction bases with no gene match: 15. The CDR3 extends over 18 amino acids. Germline lookup yields CDR1 SGHAT and CDR2 FQNNGV. This CDR3 is CASSRPVVERGVTDTQYF. CDR3 in DNA: TGTGCCAGCAGCCGTCCCGTCGTGGAGCGGGGGGTTACAGATACGCAGTATTTT. The whole variable domain, filled in from reference TRBV11-2 and TRBJ2-3, reads EAGVAQSPRYKIIEKRQSVAFWCNPISGHATLYWYQQILGQGPKLLIQFQNNGVVDDSQLPKDRFSAERLKGVDSTLKIQPAKLEDSAVYLCASSRPVVERGVTDTQYFGPGTRLTVL.

This clonotype was picked up many times. V gene TRBV21-1 combines with J gene TRBJ2-7. TRBV21-1 is a pseudogene locus. This CDR3 has 13 residues. CDR3 coding DNA: TGTGCCAGCAGTTCCAGGAGCTCCTACGAGCAGTACTTC. It codes for CASSSRSSYEQYF.

This clonotype was picked up a small number of times. The chain combines TRBV18 with TRBJ1-1; D unresolved. Per the germline V gene, CDR1 is KGHSH and CDR2 is LQKENI. The CDR3 length is 14 residues. Trimming shortened V by 1 base and J by 3 bases, and 9 bases separated the two germline ends. The CDR3 nucleotides are TGTGCCAGCTCACCACGGGCCACGGACACTGAAGCTTTCTTT. Translating it yields CASSPRATDTEAFF. The complete variable domain, with remaining parts taken from reference TRBV18 and TRBJ1-1, reads NAGVMQNPRHLVRRRGQEARLRCSPMKGHSHVYWYRQLPEEGLKFMVYLQKENIIDESGMPKERFSAEFPKEGPSILRIQQVVRGDSAAYFCASSPRATDTEAFFGQGTRLTVV.

Worth noting for this clonotype: Just one base apart from a much larger clone, this may be a read error. The V gene is TRBV6-4, the J gene TRBJ2-3; TRBD2 might be the D (5 bases). The CDR3 totals 14 residues. The ends were cut back, 7 bases at V and 3 bases at J, with 14 bases in the middle. Germline V gene sequence: CDR1 MRHNA, CDR2 SNTAGT. CDR3 sequence (DNA): TGTGCCAGCAATGAGACTGGAGGAACAGATACGCAGTATTTT. This sequence encodes CASNETGGTDTQYF.